This T cell receptor beta chain was observed in a study of cytomegalovirus exposure and HLA in healthy donors (dated by TCRdb to 2016 to 2017). For context, the study as a whole: In an earlier analysis of about 560 of the donors, around 300 Gb of sequence data and about 110 million unique TCR beta sequences from 150 million to 200 million T cells were reported. An early release that covered fewer than 750 HLA-typed donors contained around 300 gigabases of sequencing data and roughly 84 million unique TCR sequences. Of the approximately 400 genotyped donors, roughly 76% were placed in the genetic ancestry cluster associated with self-reported Caucasian donors. The study aimed to test whether signatures of past pathogen exposure could be identified by cataloging public T cell receptors. The study used immunosequencing to profile the T cell repertoires of 670 or so subjects and linked those repertoires to cytomegalovirus serostatus. A separate validation cohort of 100 to 150 different subjects was used in addition to the roughly 720-subject first cohort. High-throughput TCR immunosequencing, statistical association of individual TCRs with disease status, and machine learning were combined to predict cytomegalovirus infection status. A later analysis re-analyzed previously published TCR beta repertoires from several hundred donors and added high-resolution HLA genotyping to study TCR occurrence patterns. In the later analysis, no new phenotypic data were used to find candidate immune exposures; instead, reliance was placed on TCR beta sequences and their occurrence across donors. An earlier analysis of roughly 580 of the donors used high-throughput TCR beta sequencing to judge whether each TCR beta V gene segment behaved as functional or pseudogenic. Alongside the repertoire data, information on donor age, sex, ethnicity and CMV serostatus was compiled. Genome-wide SNP genotypes for about 55% of the 666 donors were used in a later genetic analysis, which treated that subset as a discovery cohort. All discovery cohort repertoires had been generated using a single sequencing platform. Both class I and class II loci were covered by HLA typing, at four-digit resolution. The number of donors typed differed by locus, with about 629-630 for A, B, C, DRB1 and DQB1, about 500 for DQA1, 600 to 610 for DPA1, and around 450 for DPB1. Roughly 5 DR-DQ haplotypes were treated as single units for association and clustering because of strong linkage in the cohort. Among almost 400 genotyped donors of the cohort, an average of approximately 240,000 unique TCR beta nucleotide sequences were sequenced per donor, around a sixth of them non-productive. Study-wide conclusions, independent of this receptor: CMV serostatus was the only immune exposure information available for the cohort. Strong co-occurrence of HLA alleles, especially DR and DQ, made assigning TCR associations to individual alleles difficult. At a false discovery rate of 0.05, a later analysis linked 16,000 or so TCR beta sequences to specific HLA alleles. Presence/absence analyses assumed roughly uniform sequencing depth across donors, an assumption that may not hold. Correlated functional status among segregating V segments might reflect linkage disequilibrium, but an unknown experimental factor could not be ruled out. Because counts were too low, about 18 rarely observed V segments, including chromosome 9 orphons, were excluded from the earlier analysis of 587 of the donors. The classifier was reported to diagnose cytomegalovirus status with high specificity and sensitivity in both the original and validation cohorts. A further reported finding was that TCR beta sequences accurately predicted the HLA-A and HLA-B alleles for most subjects in the first cohort. Most CMV-associated TCR beta chains appeared to be HLA-restricted in a later analysis, and the HLA associations seemed to be driven largely by CMV exposure. The study gave a list of around 170 TCR beta chains associated with cytomegalovirus. In vitro tests confirmed that a few of the cytomegalovirus-associated TCR beta chains recognize cytomegalovirus antigens. In a later genetic analysis, fewer N-insertions in productive TCRs were reported among donors in an Asian-associated ancestry cluster than the 666-donor mean. HLA typing was unavailable for some donors at each locus, so association tests used only the typed subset. Only TCR beta chains were sequenced in this cohort, and the absence of alpha or paired-chain data limited detectable features. In an earlier analysis of about 540 of the donors, most TCR beta V segments were observed in productive rearrangements about 87% or about 30% of the time, broadly matching IMGT annotations. An association between a missense DCLRE1C variant and V-gene and J-gene trimming of TCR beta chains was found in a later genetic analysis and replicated in an independent cohort. According to a later analysis, parvovirus B19, influenza, CMV and Epstein-Barr virus appeared linked to several top co-occurrence clusters. Most TCR sequences were seen in very few donors, while some public TCRs were found in many individuals. The sequencing pipeline was judged likely to have produced a cluster of highly shared sequence variants as a technical artifact. A later analysis found that TCR association rates varied across HLA loci, with DRB1 alleles showing the most associated TCRs and HLA-C alleles the fewest. In a later analysis, HLA-associated TCR beta chains showed more clonal expansion and lower generation probabilities than non-associated chains that were equally common. According to the authors, the approach could potentially be generalized to other disease states and immunological phenotypes.

As for this clone: Its antigen remains undetermined. Per-nucleotide qualities are absent, and no much larger clonotype sits a single base away.

The cohort was made up of several hundred healthy bone marrow donors. Cohort members were all nominally healthy when sampled, although unrecorded immune exposures were likely present. The donor was CMV seropositive and was included in the group of 250 to 300 seropositive cohort members. A peripheral blood sample was collected from each donor, and TCR beta sequencing was performed on peripheral blood mononuclear cells. The Qiagen DNeasy Blood Extraction Kit was used to extract genomic DNA from the blood cell samples. Library preparation used the immunoSEQ multiplex PCR assay. The multiplex PCR relied on a mix of 60 forward primers for TCR Vbeta segments and 13 reverse primers for TCR Jbeta segments. A multiplex PCR assay on genomic DNA amplified the CDR3 region of rearranged TCR beta genes. Amplified TCR beta libraries were sequenced as 87-base-pair reads on the Illumina HiSeq System. The authors processed their data as follows. In a later analysis, 80 million or so unique TCR beta chains were counted across the 500 to 850 repertoires, and roughly 10 million of these chains were shared by at least two donors. Raw reads were error-corrected and collapsed into unique sequences by a nearest-neighbor algorithm in which closely related sequences were merged to remove PCR and sequencing errors. To assign V, D and J gene segments, CDR3 sequences were aligned to IMGT reference sequences. For a sequence to be retained, a match of at least six nucleotides to both a V gene segment and a J gene segment was required. A rearrangement was called productive if the CDR3 had no stop codons and remained in frame with V and J, and every other rearrangement was called non-productive. CDR3 was defined according to IMGT convention as the region running from the second conserved V-encoded cysteine to the conserved J-encoded phenylalanine. The earlier analysis of about 640 of the donors excluded any sequence lacking an unambiguous match to a single V gene segment. In an earlier analysis of approximately 560 of the donors, a V segment was called functional when productive rearrangements were above 56.7%, and segregating when the standard deviation between donors exceeded 5%. To diagnose cytomegalovirus status from the catalog of TCR beta chain sequences, a statistical classification framework was built. In a later analysis, TCR nucleotide sequences were compared against IMGT/GENE-DB human TR gene sequences so that V and J genes could be assigned. In a later analysis, CDR3 sequences and most-parsimonious VDJ recombination scenarios were assigned using the TCRdist pipeline. In a later analysis, each TCR beta chain was defined by its CDR3 amino acid sequence together with its V-gene family, and reads lacking a unique V-gene family were excluded. A later analysis removed over 500 highly shared, low-generation-probability nucleotide sequences to deal with suspected cross-contamination and a sequencing artifact. For each public chain, a later analysis derived a clonal expansion index from normalized ranks of inferred template counts within each repertoire. A later analysis computed generation probabilities with a VDJ recombination model fitted to out-of-frame rearrangements, and checked the results against IGoR. A later analysis scored TCR-TCR, TCR-HLA and TCR-CMV co-occurrence with hypergeometric tests, applying a repertoire-size bias correction to TCR pairs. To estimate false discovery rates, a later analysis permuted the HLA or CMV assignments 20 times. A later analysis grouped co-occurring TCRs with DBSCAN, adding TCRdist sequence similarity when clustering within HLA-allele-positive subsets. Repertoires with fewer than 30,000 or more than 120,000 public chains were left out of co-occurrence clustering, as were about five repertoires with anomalous nucleotide sharing. In TCRdb, the immuneACCESS table is reduced to in-frame sequences with V and J assigned. These tables do not hold every clone; where another copy was compared, an unresolved V gene accounts for under half, and the others remain unexplained. The DNA gave D and trimming, while V, J and clone size come from that table. The sample data list 35,000 to 40,000 clones, and over 65% of these were observed just once. Clones ranked in the top ten supply 15% to 20% of the sample.

Material for sequencing was PBMCs. The source is a man aged 50-60 years in good health and CMV-seropositive.

The nucleotide sequence reads TGTGCCACCGCCGCGGGTGGCTTCTCCTACGAGCAGTACTTC. Translation gives CATAAGGFSYEQYF. The receptor chain draws on TRBV28 and TRBJ2-7; tentative D gene TRBD2, with 5 bases matching. Reading the germline V gene gives CDR1 MDHEN and CDR2 SYDVKM. Spanning cysteine to phenylalanine, the CDR3 consists of 14 amino acids. Just the 42-base CDR3 DNA is kept, in frame starting at base 1. V lost 10 bases and J lost 0 bases; the stretch between them is 16 bases long. The CDR3, completed at both ends by the reference TRBV28 and TRBJ2-7 genes, gives the full variable domain DVKVTQSSRYLVKRTGEKVFLECVQDMDHENMFWYRQDPGLGLRLIYFSYDVKMKEKGDIPEGYSVSREKKERFSLILESASTNQTSMYLCATAAGGFSYEQYFGPGTRLTVT.